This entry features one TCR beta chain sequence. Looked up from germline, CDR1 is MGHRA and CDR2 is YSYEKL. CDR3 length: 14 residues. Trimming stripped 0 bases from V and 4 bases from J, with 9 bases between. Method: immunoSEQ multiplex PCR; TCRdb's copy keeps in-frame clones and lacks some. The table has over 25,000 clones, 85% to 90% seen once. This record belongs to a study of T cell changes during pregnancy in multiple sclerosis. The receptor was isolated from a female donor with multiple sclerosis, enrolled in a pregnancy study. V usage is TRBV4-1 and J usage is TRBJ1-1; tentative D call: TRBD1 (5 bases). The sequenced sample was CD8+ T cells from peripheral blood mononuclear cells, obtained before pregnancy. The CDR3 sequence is CASSQDNTGTEAFF. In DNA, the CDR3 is TGCGCCAGCAGCCAAGATAACACAGGCACTGAAGCTTTCTTT.